This entry concerns a single T cell receptor beta chain. What it binds is unknown. A single base separates this from a much larger clone, so it may be a read error. The record originates from a study of blood T cells in healthy people across ages. Study-level findings and limits: Older age coincided with a roughly linear decline in TCR beta diversity per million T cells. Estimated diversity that came from one million T cells was considered an underestimate. Since the PBMCs were unsorted, naive and antigen-experienced cells could not be conclusively compared.

A second PCR of about 6 to 12 cycles used a sample-barcoded 5' primer and a J-beta primer mix. Every cDNA molecule bore a tag from a template-switch adaptor containing 12 random nucleotides. TCRdb analysed the 5' RACE reads with MiXCR anew, one entry per CDR3 protein. The table has 700,000 to 950,000 distinct CDR3 sequences, roughly 60% seen once; the top ten hold around 22%. The material sequenced was blood. The TCR comes from a man aged 25-45 years in good health.

The CDR3 coding sequence is TGTGCCAGCAGGATTCGACGGGGAGGCCCCTACGAGCAGTACTTC. This translates into CASRIRRGGPYEQYF. This chain uses TRBV7-2 with TRBJ2-7; tentatively, D is TRBD2 (6 bases). V was trimmed by 6 bases and J by 2 bases, leaving 17 bases between them. This CDR3 has 15 amino acids. Germline V gene data show CDR1 as SGHTA and CDR2 as FQGNSA. Based on the CDR3 plus reference TRBV7-2 and TRBJ2-7, the full variable domain is GAGVSQSPSNKVTEKGKDVELRCDPISGHTALYWYRQSLGQGLEFLIYFQGNSAPDKSGLPSDRFSAERTGGSVSTLTIQRTQQEDSAVYLCASRIRRGGPYEQYFGPGTRLTVT.